This TCR beta chain was sequenced for a study of T cell repertoires in cytomegalovirus infection. TCRdb re-derived calls from the reads in MiXCR, one entry per CDR3 protein. This sample carries hundreds of thousands of distinct CDR3 sequences, 20% to 25% of them seen once, and the ten largest clones take roughly 8%. CDR3 length: 13 residues. Looked up from germline, CDR1 is SGHDN and CDR2 is FVKESK. Points on this clonotype: This clone may be a read error of a much larger clone one base away.

Sequenced material: CD8+ T cells from PBMCs. This receptor was identified in a human donor in good health (CMV status not recorded). Some clones in this sample may be carry-over from other donors' samples. The chain carries TRBV14 and TRBJ1-1; 7 bases are shared with TRBD1. The DNA of the CDR3 is TGTGCCAGCAACCAACAGGGGCTCATTGAAGCTTTCTTT. Translation: CASNQQGLIEAFF.